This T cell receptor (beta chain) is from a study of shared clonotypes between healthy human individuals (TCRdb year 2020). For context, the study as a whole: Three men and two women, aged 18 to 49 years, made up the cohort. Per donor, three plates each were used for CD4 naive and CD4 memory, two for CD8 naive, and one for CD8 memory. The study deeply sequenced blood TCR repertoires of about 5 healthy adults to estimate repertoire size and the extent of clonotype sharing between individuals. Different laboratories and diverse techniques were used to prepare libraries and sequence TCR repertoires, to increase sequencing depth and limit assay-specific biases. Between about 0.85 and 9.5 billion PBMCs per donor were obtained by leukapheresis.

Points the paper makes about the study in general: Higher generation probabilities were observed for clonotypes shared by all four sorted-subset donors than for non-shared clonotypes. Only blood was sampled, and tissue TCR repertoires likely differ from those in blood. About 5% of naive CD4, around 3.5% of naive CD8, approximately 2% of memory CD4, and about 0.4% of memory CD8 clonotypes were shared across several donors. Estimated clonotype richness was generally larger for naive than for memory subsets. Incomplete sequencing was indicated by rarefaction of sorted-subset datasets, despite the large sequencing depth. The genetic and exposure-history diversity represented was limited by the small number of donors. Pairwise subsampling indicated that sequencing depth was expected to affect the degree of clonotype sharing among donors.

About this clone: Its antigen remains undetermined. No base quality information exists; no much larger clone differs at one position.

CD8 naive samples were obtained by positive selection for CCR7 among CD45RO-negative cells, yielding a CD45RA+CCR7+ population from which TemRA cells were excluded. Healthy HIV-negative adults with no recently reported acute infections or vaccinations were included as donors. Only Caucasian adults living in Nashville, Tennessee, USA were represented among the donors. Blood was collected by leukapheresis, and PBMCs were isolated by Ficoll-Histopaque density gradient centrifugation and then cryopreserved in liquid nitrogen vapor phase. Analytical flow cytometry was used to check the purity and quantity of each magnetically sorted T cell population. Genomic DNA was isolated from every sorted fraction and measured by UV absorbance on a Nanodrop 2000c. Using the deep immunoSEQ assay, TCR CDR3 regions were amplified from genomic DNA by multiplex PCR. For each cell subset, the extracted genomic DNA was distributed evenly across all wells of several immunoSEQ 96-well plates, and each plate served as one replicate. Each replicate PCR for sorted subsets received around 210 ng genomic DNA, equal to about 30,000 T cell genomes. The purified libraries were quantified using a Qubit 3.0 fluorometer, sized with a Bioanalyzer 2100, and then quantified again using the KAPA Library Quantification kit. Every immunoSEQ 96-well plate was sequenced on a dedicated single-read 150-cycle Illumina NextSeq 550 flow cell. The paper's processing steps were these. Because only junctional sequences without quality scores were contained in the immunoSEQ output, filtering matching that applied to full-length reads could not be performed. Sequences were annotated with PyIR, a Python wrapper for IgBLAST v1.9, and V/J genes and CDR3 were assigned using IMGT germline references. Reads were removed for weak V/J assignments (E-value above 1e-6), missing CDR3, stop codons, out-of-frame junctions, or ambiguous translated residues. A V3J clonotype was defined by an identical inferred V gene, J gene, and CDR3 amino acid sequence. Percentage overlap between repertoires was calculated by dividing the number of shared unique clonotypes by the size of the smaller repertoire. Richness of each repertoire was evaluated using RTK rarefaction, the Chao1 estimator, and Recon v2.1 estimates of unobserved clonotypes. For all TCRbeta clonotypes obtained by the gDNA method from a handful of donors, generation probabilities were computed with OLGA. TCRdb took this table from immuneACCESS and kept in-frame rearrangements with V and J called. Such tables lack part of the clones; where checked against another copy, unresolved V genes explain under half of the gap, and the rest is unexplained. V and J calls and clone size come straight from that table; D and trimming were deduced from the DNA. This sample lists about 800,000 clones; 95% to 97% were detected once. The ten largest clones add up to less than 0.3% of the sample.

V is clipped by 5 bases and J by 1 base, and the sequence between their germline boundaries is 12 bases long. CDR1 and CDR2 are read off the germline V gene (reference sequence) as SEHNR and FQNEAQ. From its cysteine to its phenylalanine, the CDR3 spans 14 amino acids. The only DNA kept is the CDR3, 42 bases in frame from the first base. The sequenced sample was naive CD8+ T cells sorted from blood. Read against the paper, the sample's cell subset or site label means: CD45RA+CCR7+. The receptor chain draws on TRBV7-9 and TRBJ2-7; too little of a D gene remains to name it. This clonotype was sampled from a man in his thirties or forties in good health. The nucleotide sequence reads TGTGCCAGCAGCCTCTTAGAGGCATCCTACGAGCAGTACTTC. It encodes CASSLLEASYEQYF.